The following is a T cell receptor beta chain sequence with its context. This entry belongs to a study of blood T cell repertoires in COVID-19. The overall study: T cells, B-cell-depleted T cells, or PBMCs provided the cDNA or gDNA that served as material.

In germline, CDR1 is SQVTM, CDR2 ANQGSEA. Losses at the gene ends were 7 bases for V and 5 bases for J; bases not matched to a gene: 9. This CDR3 spans 15 amino acids. Per the study methods: Reference gene primer amplification yielded estimated nucleated cell counts. Clones were sequenced by immunoSEQ multiplex PCR, and TCRdb holds only the in-frame ones, with some missing. V and J calls and clone size follow that table, whereas D and trimming were derived from the DNA. The repertoire holds approximately 250,000 clones, with roughly 86% as singletons. The genes are TRBV29-1 and TRBJ2-2; TRBD2 matches at 11 bases. Sequenced: peripheral blood. This TCR came from a man between 40 and 49 years old with active or convalescent COVID-19. DNA for the CDR3: TGCAGCGCCTCTAGCGGGGGGTACTCGACCGGGGAGCTGTTTTTT. It yields the protein CSASSGGYSTGELFF.